This TCR beta chain appears in the sequencing data of a study of metastatic and nonmetastatic thyroid tumors. Study-level information: Peripheral blood and tumor or nodule samples from malignant and benign thyroid patients were compared. The study's findings and limits: It was reportedly found that TCR beta diversity was significantly higher in malignant thyroid tumors than in benign nodules, a difference seen in both blood and tumor samples.

The CDR3 is made up of 13 amino acids. The V and J ends lost 3 bases and 4 bases respectively, with 10 bases between them. The germline V gene encodes CDR1 SGDLS and CDR2 YYNGEE. All patients were treatment-naive before thyroid surgery. Original processing methods: Variation in CDR3 across clinicopathological groups served as the basis for constructing a distant-metastasis classifier in papillary thyroid cancer. TCRdb called clones again from the PCR reads with MiXCR. Here the V and J calls rest on TCRdb's processing, not on the authors' analysis. This sample has approximately 41,000 clones; less than 35% occur once, and the top ten carry around 9.6%. Notes on this clone: Its antigen is not known. Here the CDR3 omits its conserved ending phenylalanine or tryptophan, so a read error is the likely source.

The sequence was obtained from a male donor with papillary thyroid cancer or a benign thyroid nodule (not recorded which). Some clones in this sample may be carry-over from other donors' samples. The gene calls are TRBV9 and TRBJ2-5; D gene ambiguous. The sequencing input was blood. The CDR3: CASSGRRVETQYY. The CDR3 DNA reads TGTGCCAGCAGCGGCCGCCGCGTAGAGACCCAGTACTAC.